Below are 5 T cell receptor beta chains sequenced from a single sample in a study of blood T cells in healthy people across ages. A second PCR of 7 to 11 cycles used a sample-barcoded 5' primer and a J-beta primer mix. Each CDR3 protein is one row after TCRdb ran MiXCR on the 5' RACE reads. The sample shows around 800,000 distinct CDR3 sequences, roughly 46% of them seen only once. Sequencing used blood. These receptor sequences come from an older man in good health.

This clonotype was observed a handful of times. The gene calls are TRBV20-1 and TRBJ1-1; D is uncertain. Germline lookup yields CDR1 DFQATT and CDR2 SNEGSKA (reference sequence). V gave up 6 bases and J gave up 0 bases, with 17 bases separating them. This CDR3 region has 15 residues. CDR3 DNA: TGCAGTGCCCCTCTCACAGCGATCATGAACACTGAAGCTTTCTTT. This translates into CSAPLTAIMNTEAFF.

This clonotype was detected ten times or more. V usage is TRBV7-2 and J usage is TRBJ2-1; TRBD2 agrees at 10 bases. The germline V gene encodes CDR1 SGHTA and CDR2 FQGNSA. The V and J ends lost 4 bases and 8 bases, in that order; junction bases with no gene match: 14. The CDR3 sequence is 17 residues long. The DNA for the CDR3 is TGTGCCAGCAGCTCTGCCAGCGGGAGGGCTCGTAGAGATGAGCAGTTCTTC. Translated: CASSSASGRARRDEQFF.

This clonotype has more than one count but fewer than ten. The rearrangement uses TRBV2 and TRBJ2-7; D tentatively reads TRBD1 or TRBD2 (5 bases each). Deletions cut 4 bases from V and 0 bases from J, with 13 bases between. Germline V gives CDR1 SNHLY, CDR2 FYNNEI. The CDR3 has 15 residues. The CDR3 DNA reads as TGTGCCAGCAGTGGCGGACGAGGGGCCTCCTACGAGCAGTACTTC. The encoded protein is CASSGGRGASYEQYF. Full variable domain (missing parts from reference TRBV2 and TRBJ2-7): EPEVTQTPSHQVTQMGQEVILRCVPISNHLYFYWYRQILGQKVEFLVSFYNNEISEKSEIFDDQFSVERPDGSNFTLKIRSTKLEDSAMYFCASSGGRGASYEQYFGPGTRLTVT.

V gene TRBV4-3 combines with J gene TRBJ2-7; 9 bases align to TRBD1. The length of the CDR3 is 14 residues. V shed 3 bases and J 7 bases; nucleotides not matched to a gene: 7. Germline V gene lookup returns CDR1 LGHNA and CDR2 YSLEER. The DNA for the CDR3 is TGCGCCAGCAGCCAGGGGGACAGGGCAGATGAGCAGTACTTC. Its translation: CASSQGDRADEQYF.

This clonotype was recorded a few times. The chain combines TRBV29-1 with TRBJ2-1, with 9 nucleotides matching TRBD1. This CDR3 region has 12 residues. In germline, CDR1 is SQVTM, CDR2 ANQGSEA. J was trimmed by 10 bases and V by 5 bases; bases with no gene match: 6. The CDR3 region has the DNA TGCAGCGTTAGGACAGGGGAGGGCGAGCAGTTCTTC. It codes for CSVRTGEGEQFF.